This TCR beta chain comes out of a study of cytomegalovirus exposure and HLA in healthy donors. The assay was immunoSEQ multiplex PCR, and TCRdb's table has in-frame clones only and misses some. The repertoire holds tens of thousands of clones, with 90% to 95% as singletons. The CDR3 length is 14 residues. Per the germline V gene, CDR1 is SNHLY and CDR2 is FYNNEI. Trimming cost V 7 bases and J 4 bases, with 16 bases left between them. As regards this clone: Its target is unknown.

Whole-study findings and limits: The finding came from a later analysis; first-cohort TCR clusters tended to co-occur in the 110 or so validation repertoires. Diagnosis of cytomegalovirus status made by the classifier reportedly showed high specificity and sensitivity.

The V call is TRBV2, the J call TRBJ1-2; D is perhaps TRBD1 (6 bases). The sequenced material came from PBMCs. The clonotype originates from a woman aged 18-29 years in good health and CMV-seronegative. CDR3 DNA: TGTGCCAGCACAAAACGGACAGCGCCCTATGGCTACACCTTC. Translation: CASTKRTAPYGYTF.